This section outlines one T cell receptor beta chain sequence together with its context. As yet, its antigen is unknown. Other DNA sequences within the sample encode an identical CDR3. Germline-derived CDR1 and CDR2 are SEHNR and FQNEAQ (reference sequence). The CDR3 has 14 residues. V was trimmed by 1 base and J by 5 bases, leaving 6 bases between them. Unstimulated Tregs (CD4+CD25+CD127-) and CD4+CD25- non-Tregs were sorted from PBMCs. The sample is drawn from a study of Tregs in tolerant kidney transplant recipients. Profiled with immunoSEQ multiplex PCR; TCRdb holds only in-frame clones, not every one. In the table there are some 240,000 clones, 80% to 85% of which are singletons. Study observations and caveats: Biological reproducibility was not directly addressed, but technical replication error appeared minimal. The most relevant donor-specific Treg TCRbeta repertoire apparently came from expansion with activated donor B cells.

This clonotype was obtained from a human donor in good health. What was sequenced was CD4+ T cells from blood. The chain carries TRBV7-9 and TRBJ1-6, with D hard to call. CDR3 nucleotide sequence: TGTGCCAGCAGCTTAGGGCGTAATAATTCACCCCTCCACTTT. Translation gives CASSLGRNNSPLHF.